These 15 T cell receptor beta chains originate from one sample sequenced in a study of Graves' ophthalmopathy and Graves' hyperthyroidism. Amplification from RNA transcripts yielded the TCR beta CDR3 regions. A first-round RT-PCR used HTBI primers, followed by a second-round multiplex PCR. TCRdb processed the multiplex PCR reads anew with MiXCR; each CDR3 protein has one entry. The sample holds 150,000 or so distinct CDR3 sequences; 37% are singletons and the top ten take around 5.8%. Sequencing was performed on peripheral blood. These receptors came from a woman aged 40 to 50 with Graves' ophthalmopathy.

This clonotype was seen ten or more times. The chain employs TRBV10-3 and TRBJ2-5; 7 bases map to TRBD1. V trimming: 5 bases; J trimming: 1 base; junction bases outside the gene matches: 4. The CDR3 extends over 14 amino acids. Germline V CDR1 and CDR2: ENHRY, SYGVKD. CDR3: CAISIGTAQETQYF. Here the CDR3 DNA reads TGTGCCATCAGTATTGGGACAGCCCAAGAGACCCAGTACTTC.

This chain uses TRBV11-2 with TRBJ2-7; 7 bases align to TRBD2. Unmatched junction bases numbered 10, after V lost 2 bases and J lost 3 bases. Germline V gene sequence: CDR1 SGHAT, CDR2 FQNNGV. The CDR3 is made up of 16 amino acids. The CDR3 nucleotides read TGTGCCAGCAGCTTATTCCCTTGGGGAGGGAGCTACGAGCAGTACTTC. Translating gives CASSLFPWGGSYEQYF.

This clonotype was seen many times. In nucleotides, the CDR3 is TGTGCCAGCAGCCCAACTAGTGGAGAGACCCAGTACTTC. The encoded protein is CASSPTSGETQYF. The V call is TRBV12-3 or TRBV12-4, the J call TRBJ2-5; tentative D call: TRBD2 (5 bases). This CDR3 comprises 13 residues. Trimming shortened V by 6 bases and J by 4 bases, and 12 bases separated the two germline ends.

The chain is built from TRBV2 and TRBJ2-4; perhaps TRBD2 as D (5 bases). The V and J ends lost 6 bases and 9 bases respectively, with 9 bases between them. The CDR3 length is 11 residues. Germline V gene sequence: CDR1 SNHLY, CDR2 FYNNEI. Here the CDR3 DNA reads TGTGCCAGCAGCGCCGAGGGCATTCAGTACTTC. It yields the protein CASSAEGIQYF.

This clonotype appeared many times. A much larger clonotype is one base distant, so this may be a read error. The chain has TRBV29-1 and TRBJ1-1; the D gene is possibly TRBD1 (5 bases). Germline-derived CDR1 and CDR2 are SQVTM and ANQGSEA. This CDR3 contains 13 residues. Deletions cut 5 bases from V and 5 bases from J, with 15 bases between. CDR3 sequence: CSVKYGGETEAFF. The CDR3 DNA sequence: TGCAGCGTTAAATACGGGGGGGAAACTGAAGCTTTCTTT.

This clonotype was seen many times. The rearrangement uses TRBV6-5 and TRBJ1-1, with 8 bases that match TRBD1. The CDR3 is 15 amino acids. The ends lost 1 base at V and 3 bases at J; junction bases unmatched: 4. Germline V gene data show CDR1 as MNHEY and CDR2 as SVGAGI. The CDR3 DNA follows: TGTGCCAGCAGTTACTTATCGACAGGGGACACTGAAGCTTTCTTT. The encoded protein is CASSYLSTGDTEAFF.

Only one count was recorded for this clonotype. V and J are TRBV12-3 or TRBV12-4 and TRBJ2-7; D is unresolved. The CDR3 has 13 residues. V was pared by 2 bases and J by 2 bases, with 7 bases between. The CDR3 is CASSLSVTYEQYF. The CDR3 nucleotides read TGTGCCAGCAGTTTATCGGTAACCTACGAGCAGTACTTC.

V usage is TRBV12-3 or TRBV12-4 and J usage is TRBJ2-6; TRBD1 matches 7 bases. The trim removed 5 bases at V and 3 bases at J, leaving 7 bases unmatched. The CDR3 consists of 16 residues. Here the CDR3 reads CASSESDRVGANVLTF. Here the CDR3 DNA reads TGTGCCAGCAGTGAATCAGACAGGGTTGGGGCCAACGTCCTGACTTTC.

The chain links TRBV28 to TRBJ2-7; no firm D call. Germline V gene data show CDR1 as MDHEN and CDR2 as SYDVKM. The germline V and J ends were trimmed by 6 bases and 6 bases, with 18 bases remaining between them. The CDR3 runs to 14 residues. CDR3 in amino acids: CASSSQFRGREQYF. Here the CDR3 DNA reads TGTGCCAGCAGCTCCCAGTTCCGTGGACGCGAGCAGTACTTC.

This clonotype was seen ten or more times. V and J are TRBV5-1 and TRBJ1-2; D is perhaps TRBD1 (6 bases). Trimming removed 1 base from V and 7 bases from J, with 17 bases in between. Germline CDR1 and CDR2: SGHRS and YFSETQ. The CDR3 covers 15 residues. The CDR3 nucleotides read TGCGCCAGCAGCTTGAGGGGTTGGGGACAATTTGGCTACACCTTC. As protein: CASSLRGWGQFGYTF.

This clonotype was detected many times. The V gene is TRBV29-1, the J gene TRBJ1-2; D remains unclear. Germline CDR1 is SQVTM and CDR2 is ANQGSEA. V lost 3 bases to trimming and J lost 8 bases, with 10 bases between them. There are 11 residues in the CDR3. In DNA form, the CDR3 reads TGCAGCGTTGACAGGTCTTTAGGCTACACCTTC. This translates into CSVDRSLGYTF.

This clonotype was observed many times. CDR3 sequence: CASSYREGEQYF. CDR3 nucleotide sequence: TGCGCCAGCAGCTATAGGGAGGGCGAGCAGTACTTC. The V and J genes are TRBV5-1 and TRBJ2-7; 7 positions agree with TRBD2. The V segment lost 3 bases and the J segment 6 bases; nucleotides outside the gene matches: 3. The CDR3 consists of 12 residues. The germline V gene has CDR1 SGHRS and CDR2 YFSETQ.

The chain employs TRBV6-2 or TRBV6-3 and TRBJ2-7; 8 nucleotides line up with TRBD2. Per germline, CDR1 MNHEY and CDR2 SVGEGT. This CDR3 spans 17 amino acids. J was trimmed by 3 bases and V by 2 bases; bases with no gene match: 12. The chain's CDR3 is CASSYRFGRTSNYEQYF. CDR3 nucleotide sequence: TGTGCCAGCAGTTACCGGTTCGGGAGGACTAGCAACTACGAGCAGTACTTC.

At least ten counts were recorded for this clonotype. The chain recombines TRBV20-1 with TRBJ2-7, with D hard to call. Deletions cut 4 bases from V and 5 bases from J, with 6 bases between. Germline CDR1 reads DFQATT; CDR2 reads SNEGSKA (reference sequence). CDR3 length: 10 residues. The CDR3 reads CSAKIDEQYF. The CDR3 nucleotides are TGCAGTGCTAAGATAGACGAGCAGTACTTC.

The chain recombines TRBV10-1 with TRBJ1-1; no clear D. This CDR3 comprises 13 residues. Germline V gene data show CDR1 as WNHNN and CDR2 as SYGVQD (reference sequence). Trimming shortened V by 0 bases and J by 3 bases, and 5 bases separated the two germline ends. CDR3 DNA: TGCGCCAGCAGTGAGTCTTTCCACACTGAAGCTTTCTTT. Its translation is CASSESFHTEAFF.